The 26 T cell receptor beta chains below were found in one sample sequenced in a study of blood T cell repertoires in COVID-19. TCRdb's table, derived via immunoSEQ multiplex PCR, lists solely in-frame clones and lacks some. The sample holds 140,000 or so clones; 79% are singletons and the top ten take approximately 5.2%. The sample comprised peripheral blood. These receptors were collected from a woman in her seventies with COVID-19, enrolled during active disease.

In its sample, this clone was seen once. The chain joins TRBV10-3 to TRBJ2-3, with 7 nucleotides matching TRBD2. Germline CDR1 and CDR2: ENHRY and SYGVKD. V trimming: 10 bases; J trimming: 1 base; junction bases outside the gene matches: 14. The CDR3 length is 16 residues. In DNA, the CDR3 is TGTGCCACCGAGCCCAAACTAGCGCTAGGCACAGATACGCAGTATTTT. It encodes CATEPKLALGTDTQYF.

CDR3 protein: CASSARGGRDTEAFF. CDR3 in DNA: TGTGCCAGCAGTGCCCGGGGGGGGAGGGACACTGAAGCTTTCTTT. The chain recombines TRBV25-1 with TRBJ1-1; TRBD1 is a possible D gene (5 bases). V lost 4 bases and J lost 3, with 15 bases in between. In germline, CDR1 is MGHDK, CDR2 SYGVNS. The CDR3 extends over 15 amino acids.

The genes are TRBV9 and TRBJ1-2, with D maybe TRBD1 (5 bases). Germline-derived CDR1 and CDR2 are SGDLS and YYNGEE. This CDR3 contains 15 residues. V lost 3 bases to trimming and J lost 8 bases, with 20 bases between them. CDR3 in amino acids: CASSAQGWSSSGYTF. The CDR3 nucleotides read TGTGCCAGCAGCGCCCAGGGTTGGAGTAGTAGCGGCTACACCTTC. The full variable domain, its missing parts supplied by reference TRBV9 and TRBJ1-2, is DSGVTQTPKHLITATGQRVTLRCSPRSGDLSVYWYQQSLDQGLQFLIQYYNGEERAKGNILERFSAQQFPDLHSELNLSSLELGDSALYFCASSAQGWSSSGYTFGSGTRLTVV.

The CDR3, as DNA: TGTGCCACCAGTGATGCTAGACAGACCCTCGCCACAGATACGCAGTATTTT. Amino acid sequence: CATSDARQTLATDTQYF. This sequence joins TRBV24-1 and TRBJ2-3; TRBD1 is a possible D gene (5 bases). This CDR3 spans 17 amino acids. Germline CDR1 reads KGHDR; CDR2 reads SFDVKD. V was pared by 3 bases and J by 2 bases, with 17 bases between.

This clone was recorded only once. The chain links TRBV4-1 to TRBJ1-1, with a weak D call TRBD1 (6 bases). With 2 bases removed from V and 4 bases from J, the gap between germline ends came to 11 bases. This CDR3 is 14 amino acids long. The germline V gene encodes CDR1 MGHRA and CDR2 YSYEKL. The CDR3: CASSQITGITEAFF. DNA of the CDR3: TGCGCCAGCAGCCAAATTACAGGGATCACTGAAGCTTTCTTT.

The chain uses TRBV6-5 and TRBJ2-7; a possible D gene is TRBD1 (5 bases). Trimming removed 6 bases from V and 0 bases from J, with 12 bases in between. The CDR3 has 14 amino acids. Germline V CDR1 and CDR2: MNHEY, SVGAGI. CDR3 residues: CASRPDRSSYEQYF. Here the CDR3 DNA reads TGTGCCAGCAGACCCGACAGAAGCTCCTACGAGCAGTACTTC.

Only one count was recorded for this clone. The chain joins TRBV6-5 to TRBJ2-1, with 8 bases identical to TRBD1. The CDR3 has 14 amino acids. Germline loops: CDR1 MNHEY, CDR2 SVGAGI. The V segment lost 10 bases and the J segment 8 bases; nucleotides outside the gene matches: 13. In nucleotides, the CDR3 is TGTGCCACCAGAAGACAGGGGCGTACTCATGAGCAGTTCTTC. It encodes CATRRQGRTHEQFF.

The genes are TRBV11-2 and TRBJ1-6, with 7 bases matching TRBD1. J gave up 13 bases and V 0 bases, and 6 bases lay outside the gene matches. Germline V gene sequence: CDR1 SGHAT, CDR2 FQNNGV. The CDR3 spans 14 residues. The CDR3 sequence is CASSLDRGDFPLHF. The DNA of the CDR3 is TGTGCCAGCAGCTTAGACAGGGGGGATTTTCCCCTCCACTTT.

The chain employs TRBV7-2 and TRBJ1-4; D possibly corresponds to TRBD1 (6 bases). V dropped 7 bases and J dropped 7 bases, with 16 bases sitting between them. The CDR3 has 14 amino acids. CDR1 and CDR2 (germline): SGHTA, FQGNSA. The CDR3 is CASTLGGGGEKLFF. In nucleotides, the CDR3 is TGTGCCAGCACCCTGGGAGGGGGAGGTGAAAAACTGTTTTTT.

This clone was detected a few times. This sequence joins TRBV5-1 and TRBJ1-1; TRBD1 matches at 8 bases. The J segment lost 1 base and the V segment lost 3 bases, leaving 5 bases of the junction unmatched. The CDR3 has 15 amino acids. Per the germline V gene, CDR1 is SGHRS and CDR2 is YFSETQ. The CDR3 protein is CASSSGGIGNTEAFF. The CDR3, as DNA: TGCGCCAGCAGCTCAGGGGGCATAGGGAACACTGAAGCTTTCTTT.

This chain joins TRBV2 and TRBJ2-7; TRBD2 aligns across 12 bases. This CDR3 region has 13 residues. CDR1 and CDR2 from the germline V gene are SNHLY and FYNNEI. Trimming took 9 bases from V and 3 from J; bases not matched to a gene: 3. DNA of the CDR3: TGTGCCAGAGAGACTAGCGGGGGCTACGAGCAGTACTTC. This codes for CARETSGGYEQYF.

The chain recombines TRBV30 with TRBJ2-5; D might be TRBD1 (6 bases). Per germline, CDR1 GTSNPN and CDR2 SVGIG (reference sequence). The CDR3 is 13 residues long. V was clipped by 1 base and J by 5 bases, with 11 bases between them. The CDR3 DNA sequence: TGTGCCTGGAGTGCCCAGGGGATGGAGACCCAGTACTTC. It encodes CAWSAQGMETQYF.

The chain uses TRBV19 and TRBJ1-1; perhaps TRBD1 as D (6 bases). V lost 7 bases and J lost 3, with 15 bases in between. Germline-derived CDR1 and CDR2 are LNHDA and SQIVND (reference sequence). The CDR3 consists of 14 residues. The CDR3 sequence: CASIPEGVDTEAFF. CDR3 DNA sequence: TGTGCCAGTATTCCCGAGGGGGTGGACACTGAAGCTTTCTTT.

V and J are TRBV9 and TRBJ1-6, with 8 bases aligning to TRBD1. The CDR3 totals 17 residues. The ends lost 2 bases at V and 0 bases at J; junction bases unmatched: 4. Germline lookup yields CDR1 SGDLS and CDR2 YYNGEE. The CDR3 is CASSVRDRSSYNSPLHF. The CDR3 coding sequence is TGTGCCAGCAGCGTGAGGGACAGGAGCTCCTATAATTCACCCCTCCACTTT.

The J gene is TRBJ1-6, the V gene TRBV19, with 9 bases matching TRBD1. CDR1 is LNHDA and CDR2 is SQIVND in the germline V gene (reference sequence). V was pared by 6 bases and J by 10 bases, with 4 bases of the junction left unmatched. The CDR3 is made up of 13 amino acids. CDR3 in DNA: TGTGCCAGTAGCCGGGACAGGGACTCACCCCTCCACTTT. It is translated as CASSRDRDSPLHF.

The genes are TRBV19 and TRBJ2-3; 15 positions agree with TRBD2. The V gene's germline CDR1 is LNHDA and CDR2 SQIVND (reference sequence). J gave up 2 bases and V 7 bases, and 7 bases lay outside the gene matches. The CDR3 is made up of 17 amino acids. The CDR3 DNA follows: TGTGCCAGTACCCCGGGACTAGCGGGGGGCTACACAGATACGCAGTATTTT. Its protein product is CASTPGLAGGYTDTQYF.

This chain connects TRBV6-5 to TRBJ2-7; D perhaps matches TRBD1 (6 bases). The V and J ends lost 6 bases and 2 bases respectively, with 14 bases between them. The CDR3 consists of 14 residues. The germline V gene encodes CDR1 MNHEY and CDR2 SVGAGI. CDR3 bases: TGTGCCAGCAGAAACTACAGGGAACCCTACGAGCAGTACTTC. Translated: CASRNYREPYEQYF.

By frequency in the sample, this clone is medium-sized (0.01 to 0.1%). The chain employs TRBV28 and TRBJ1-5, with 8 nucleotides matching TRBD1. J gave up 5 bases and V 4 bases, and 13 bases lay outside the gene matches. This CDR3 comprises 17 residues. Germline V gene lookup returns CDR1 MDHEN and CDR2 SYDVKM. CDR3 protein: CASSSTDRDRWDQPQHF. As DNA, the CDR3 is TGTGCCAGCAGTTCAACGGACAGGGACAGATGGGATCAGCCCCAGCATTTT.

This rearrangement joins TRBV24-1 to TRBJ1-2; 7 nucleotides line up with TRBD1. CDR1 KGHDR and CDR2 SFDVKD come from the germline V gene. This CDR3 is 16 amino acids long. J lost 1 base, V lost 0 bases, and 4 bases had no gene match. Here the CDR3 DNA reads TGTGCCACCAGTGATTTGCGAGGGGACAGTAACTATGGCTACACCTTC. Protein: CATSDLRGDSNYGYTF.

This chain joins TRBV23-1 and TRBJ1-2, with D possibly matching TRBD1 (5 bases). TRBV23-1 is treated as an ORF (open reading frame) with a function not yet certain. The CDR3 extends over 13 amino acids. V was shortened by 3 bases and J by 3 bases, with 8 bases between the two germline ends. CDR3 sequence reads: CASSQGGDYGYTF. The CDR3 DNA reads TGCGCCAGCAGTCAGGGGGGAGACTATGGCTACACCTTC.

This rearrangement joins TRBV9 to TRBJ2-5; 10 bases fit TRBD2. This CDR3 region has 15 residues. Trimming took 0 bases from V and 5 from J; bases not matched to a gene: 4. Germline V gene lookup returns CDR1 SGDLS and CDR2 YYNGEE. The CDR3 DNA reads as TGTGCCAGCAGCGTAGAAGCGGGGGGGGCGGAGACCCAGTACTTC. Its translation is CASSVEAGGAETQYF.

This clone was picked up one time. The rearrangement joins TRBV3-1 (or the pseudogene TRBV3-2) to TRBJ1-1, with D perhaps matching TRBD1 (5 bases). This CDR3 has 14 amino acids. Between the trimmed V and J ends, which lost 4 bases and 5 bases, there was a span of 14 bases. The germline V gene has CDR1 LGHDT and CDR2 YNNKEL (reference sequence). The CDR3 spells CASSLGGVGTEAFF. As DNA, the CDR3 is TGTGCCAGCAGCCTCGGGGGTGTTGGTACTGAAGCTTTCTTT.

V is TRBV6-5 and J is TRBJ2-7; TRBD1 aligns across 9 bases. J gave up 7 bases and V 6 bases, and 7 bases lay outside the gene matches. Germline V CDR1 and CDR2: MNHEY, SVGAGI. This CDR3 spans 13 amino acids. This CDR3 reads CASRQDRGQEQYF. The CDR3 DNA sequence: TGTGCCAGCAGACAGGACAGGGGACAAGAGCAGTACTTC.

The chain combines TRBV20-1 with TRBJ2-3; D remains ambiguous. The CDR3 loop spans 14 amino acids. CDR1 DFQATT and CDR2 SNEGSKA come from the germline V gene (reference sequence). Trimming removed 3 bases from V and 0 bases from J, with 10 bases in between. The CDR3 region has the DNA TGCAGTGCTAGTCCGGTAGCTAGCACAGATACGCAGTATTTT. The encoded protein is CSASPVASTDTQYF.

The V call is TRBV6-5, the J call TRBJ1-6; D remains ambiguous. CDR1 is MNHEY and CDR2 is SVGAGI in the germline V gene. V gave up 0 bases and J gave up 9 bases, with 15 bases separating them. This CDR3 comprises 16 residues. In nucleotides, the CDR3 is TGTGCCAGCAGTTACTCTGACACATCCCGTACTTCACCCCTCCACTTT. Amino acids: CASSYSDTSRTSPLHF.

This clone came up once. The V gene is TRBV24-1, the J gene TRBJ2-1; 10 positions match TRBD1. This CDR3 is 15 amino acids long. Losses at the gene ends were 0 bases for V and 5 bases for J; bases not matched to a gene: 0. The germline CDR1 and CDR2 sequences are KGHDR and SFDVKD. The CDR3 DNA follows: TGTGCCACCAGTGATTTGGACAGGGGGCACAATGAGCAGTTCTTC. It codes for CATSDLDRGHNEQFF.